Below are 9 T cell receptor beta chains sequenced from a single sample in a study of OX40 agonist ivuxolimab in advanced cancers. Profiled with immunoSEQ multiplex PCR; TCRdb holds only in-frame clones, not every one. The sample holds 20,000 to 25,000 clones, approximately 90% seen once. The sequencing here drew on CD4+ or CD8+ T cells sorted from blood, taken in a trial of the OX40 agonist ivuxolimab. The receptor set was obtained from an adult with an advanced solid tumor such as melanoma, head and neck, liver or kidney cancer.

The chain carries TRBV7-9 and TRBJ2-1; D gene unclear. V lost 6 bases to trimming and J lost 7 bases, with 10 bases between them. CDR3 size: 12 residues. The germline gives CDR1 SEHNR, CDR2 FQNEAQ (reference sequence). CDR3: CASREMVNEQFF. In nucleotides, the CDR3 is TGTGCCAGCAGAGAAATGGTAAATGAGCAGTTCTTC.

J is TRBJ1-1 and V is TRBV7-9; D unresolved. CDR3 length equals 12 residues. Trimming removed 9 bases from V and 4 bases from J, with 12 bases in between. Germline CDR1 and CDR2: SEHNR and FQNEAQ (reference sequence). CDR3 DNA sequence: TGTGCCAGTATTGAGAGCACCACTGAAGCTTTCTTT. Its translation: CASIESTTEAFF.

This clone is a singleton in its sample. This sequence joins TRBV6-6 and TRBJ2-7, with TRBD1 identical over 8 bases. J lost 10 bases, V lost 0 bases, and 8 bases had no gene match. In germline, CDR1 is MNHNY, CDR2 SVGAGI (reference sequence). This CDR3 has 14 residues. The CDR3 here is CASSYSMGQAYQYF. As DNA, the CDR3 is TGTGCCAGCAGTTACTCGATGGGACAGGCTTATCAGTACTTC.

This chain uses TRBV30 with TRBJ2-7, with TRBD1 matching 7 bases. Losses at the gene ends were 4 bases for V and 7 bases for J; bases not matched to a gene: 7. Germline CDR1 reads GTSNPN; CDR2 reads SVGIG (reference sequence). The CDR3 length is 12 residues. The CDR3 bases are TGTGCCTGGACCCCAGGGACAGAAGAGCAGTACTTC. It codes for CAWTPGTEEQYF.

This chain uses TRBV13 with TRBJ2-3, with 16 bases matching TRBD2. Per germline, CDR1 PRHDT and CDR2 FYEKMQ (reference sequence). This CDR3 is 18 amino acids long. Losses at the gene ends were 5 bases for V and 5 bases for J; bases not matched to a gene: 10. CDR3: CASSEGLAGGRHGDTQYF. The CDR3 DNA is TGTGCCAGCAGCGAGGGACTAGCGGGGGGGCGGCACGGAGATACGCAGTATTTT.

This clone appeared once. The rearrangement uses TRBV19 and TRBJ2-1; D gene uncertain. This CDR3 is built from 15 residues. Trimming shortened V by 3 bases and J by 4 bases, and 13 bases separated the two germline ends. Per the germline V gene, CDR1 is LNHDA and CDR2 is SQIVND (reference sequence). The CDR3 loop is CASSIPEMQYNEQFF. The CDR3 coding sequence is TGTGCCAGTAGTATCCCGGAGATGCAATACAATGAGCAGTTCTTC.

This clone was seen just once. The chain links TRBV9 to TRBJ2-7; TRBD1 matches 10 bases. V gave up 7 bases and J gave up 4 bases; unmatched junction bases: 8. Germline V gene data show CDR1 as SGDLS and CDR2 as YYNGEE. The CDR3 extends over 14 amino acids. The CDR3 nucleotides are TGTGCCAGCGCGGCGGGGGGACAGGGGTACGAGCAGTACTTC. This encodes CASAAGGQGYEQYF.

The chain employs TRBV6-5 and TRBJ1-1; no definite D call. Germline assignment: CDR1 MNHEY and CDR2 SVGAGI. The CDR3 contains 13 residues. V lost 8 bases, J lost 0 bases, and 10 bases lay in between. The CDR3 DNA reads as TGTGCCAGCTGTCCTCTGGTGAACACTGAAGCTTTCTTT. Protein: CASCPLVNTEAFF.

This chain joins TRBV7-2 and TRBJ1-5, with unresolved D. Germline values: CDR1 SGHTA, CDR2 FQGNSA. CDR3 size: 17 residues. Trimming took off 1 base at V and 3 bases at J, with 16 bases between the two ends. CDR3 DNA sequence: TGTGCCAGCAGCTTAGTCCATGGGCGTTATAACAATCAGCCCCAGCATTTT. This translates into CASSLVHGRYNNQPQHF.